The TCR beta chain described here comes from a study of CD8+ T cells in alopecia areata. V was trimmed by 2 bases and J by 6 bases, leaving 2 bases between them. CDR1 is PRHDT and CDR2 is FYEKMQ in the germline V gene (reference sequence). The CDR3 length is 11 residues. Investigators isolated RNA and reverse transcribed it into cDNA to act as the sequencing template. TCRdb's copy holds only in-frame clones and misses some; the assay was immunoSEQ multiplex PCR. The sample lists 95,000 to 100,000 clones, about 60% occurring once. Treatment given: oral pan-JAK inhibitor, 5-10 mg twice daily. The chain combines TRBV13 with TRBJ2-1; unclear D gene. The source of this sequence is a human donor with alopecia areata. Sample: CD8+ T cells sorted from blood, taken at week 56, from a patient treated with tofacitinib. The CDR3 nucleotides read TGTGCCAGCAGCTTATTCAATGAGCAGTTCTTC. Its translation: CASSLFNEQFF.